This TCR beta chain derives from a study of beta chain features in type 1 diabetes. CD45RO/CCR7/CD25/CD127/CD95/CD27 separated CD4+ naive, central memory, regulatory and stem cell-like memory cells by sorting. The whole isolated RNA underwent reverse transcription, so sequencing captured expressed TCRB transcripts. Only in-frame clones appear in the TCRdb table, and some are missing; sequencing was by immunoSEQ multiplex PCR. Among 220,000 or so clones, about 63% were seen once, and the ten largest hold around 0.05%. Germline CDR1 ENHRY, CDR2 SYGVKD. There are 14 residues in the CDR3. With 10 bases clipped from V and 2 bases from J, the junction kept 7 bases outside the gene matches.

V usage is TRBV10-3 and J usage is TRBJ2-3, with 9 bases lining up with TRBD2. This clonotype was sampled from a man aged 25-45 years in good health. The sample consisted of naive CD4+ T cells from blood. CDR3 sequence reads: CATLSGGFTDTQYF. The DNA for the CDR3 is TGTGCCACGCTTAGCGGGGGATTCACAGATACGCAGTATTTT.